A single sample is the source of the 16 T cell receptor beta chains below, sequenced in a study of blood T cell repertoires in COVID-19. Sequencing was performed with immunoSEQ multiplex PCR; in TCRdb, only in-frame clones are kept and a portion is missing. The table records around 330,000 clones, roughly nine tenths of them present only once. Sequencing was done on a sample of PBMCs or T cells enriched from blood (not recorded which). These receptors came from a man aged 60-69 years who had recovered from COVID-19.

The genes are TRBV19 and TRBJ1-2; perhaps TRBD1 as D (5 bases). The length of the CDR3 is 12 residues. Trimming stripped 10 bases from V and 7 bases from J, with 16 bases between. Germline V lookup: CDR1 LNHDA, CDR2 SQIVND (reference sequence). The CDR3 loop reads CATLTAFFGYTF. Here the CDR3 DNA reads TGTGCCACCCTGACAGCCTTTTTTGGCTACACCTTC. Drawing the rest from reference TRBV19 and TRBJ1-2, the complete variable domain is DGGITQSPKYLFRKEGQNVTLSCEQNLNHDAMYWYRQDPGQGLRLIYYSQIVNDFQKGDIAEGYSVSREKKESFPLTVTSAQKNPTAFYLCATLTAFFGYTFGSGTRLTVV.

This rearrangement joins TRBV9 to TRBJ2-1; TRBD2 is a possible D gene (6 bases). The germline V gene has CDR1 SGDLS and CDR2 YYNGEE. The CDR3 runs to 15 residues. The ends were cut back, 2 bases at V and 8 bases at J, with 17 bases in the middle. The CDR3 DNA follows: TGTGCCAGCAGCGTTGCTGAAGCGGGTCGGCATGAGCAGTTCTTC. It encodes CASSVAEAGRHEQFF.

About this clone: The identical CDR3 is also encoded by other nucleotide sequences in the sample. The rearrangement joins TRBV9 to TRBJ2-2; D not resolved. Looked up from germline, CDR1 is SGDLS and CDR2 is YYNGEE. Trimming shortened V by 0 bases and J by 0 bases, and 3 bases separated the two germline ends. CDR3 length: 14 amino acids. CDR3 region: CASSVGPNTGELFF. In nucleotides, the CDR3 is TGTGCCAGCAGCGTAGGGCCGAACACCGGGGAGCTGTTTTTT.

V gene TRBV7-6 combines with J gene TRBJ2-3; D possibly corresponds to TRBD2 (6 bases). Germline loops: CDR1 SGHVS, CDR2 FNYEAQ. The V end was cut by 2 bases, the J end by 0 bases, with 15 bases between. The CDR3 has 17 amino acids. The DNA for the CDR3 is TGTGCCAGCAGCTTATCGAGGAGCCGGGGGAGCACAGATACGCAGTATTTT. The encoded protein is CASSLSRSRGSTDTQYF. Supplemented by reference TRBV7-6 and TRBJ2-3, the full variable domain reads GAGVSQSPRYKVTKRGQDVALRCDPISGHVSLYWYRQALGQGPEFLTYFNYEAQQDKSGLPNDRFSAERPEGSISTLTIQRTEQRDSAMYRCASSLSRSRGSTDTQYFGPGTRLTVL.

The rearrangement joins TRBV7-9 to TRBJ2-2; D gene uncertain. The germline V and J ends were trimmed by 3 bases and 2 bases, with 10 bases remaining between them. Germline V gene sequence: CDR1 SEHNR, CDR2 FQNEAQ (reference sequence). This CDR3 contains 15 residues. CDR3 amino acids: CASSLGLFNTGELFF. The CDR3 DNA sequence: TGTGCCAGCAGCTTGGGCTTATTCAACACCGGGGAGCTGTTTTTT.

The V call is TRBV7-8, the J call TRBJ1-1; D gene uncertain. V lost 5 bases to trimming and J lost 8 bases, with 9 bases between them. The CDR3 extends over 11 amino acids. In germline, CDR1 is SGHVS, CDR2 FQNEAQ. The CDR3 bases are TGTGCCAGCAGCCCGGGGTGGGAAGCTTTCTTT. This encodes CASSPGWEAFF. Drawing the rest from reference TRBV7-8 and TRBJ1-1, the complete variable domain is GAGVSQSPRYKVAKRGQDVALRCDPISGHVSLFWYQQALGQGPEFLTYFQNEAQLDKSGLPSDRFFAERPEGSVSTLKIQRTQQEDSAVYLCASSPGWEAFFGQGTRLTVV.

This clone was detected once. This chain links TRBV29-1 with TRBJ1-2, with TRBD1 identical over 7 bases. Germline CDR1 is SQVTM and CDR2 is ANQGSEA. The CDR3 sequence is 12 residues long. With V trimmed by 6 bases and J by 4 bases, 5 bases remained unmatched. This CDR3 reads CSVADRIYGYTF. The CDR3 coding sequence is TGCAGCGTCGCGGACAGGATCTATGGCTACACCTTC.

This clone has a handful of counts. The V and J genes are TRBV7-3 and TRBJ2-1; TRBD2 might be the D (6 bases). CDR1 and CDR2 (germline): SGHTA, FQGTGA. This CDR3 contains 15 residues. V was pared by 2 bases and J by 2 bases, with 10 bases between. The CDR3 sequence is CASSLGLPTYNEQFF. The CDR3 region has the DNA TGTGCCAGCAGCTTAGGACTACCCACCTACAATGAGCAGTTCTTC.

Written as DNA, the CDR3 is TGCAGCGTTTTCGGGGGGCTAGCGGGAGGGCCTTCCTACAATGAGCAGTTCTTC. Its protein is CSVFGGLAGGPSYNEQFF. The genes are TRBV29-1 and TRBJ2-1; TRBD2 aligns across 12 bases. This CDR3 contains 18 residues. With V trimmed by 5 bases and J by 1 base, 12 bases remained unmatched. Germline CDR1 SQVTM, CDR2 ANQGSEA.

The rearrangement uses TRBV28 and TRBJ2-7; weak D call: TRBD2 (6 bases). Looked up from germline, CDR1 is MDHEN and CDR2 is SYDVKM. This CDR3 comprises 16 residues. Trimming left V 6 bases short and J 3 bases short, with 21 bases between. CDR3 nucleotides: TGTGCCAGCAGCCATAATCTGGGACTCGGAAACTACGAGCAGTACTTC. Amino acid sequence: CASSHNLGLGNYEQYF.

The chain uses TRBV20-1 and TRBJ2-2, with 7 positions matching TRBD1. Germline CDR1 is DFQATT and CDR2 is SNEGSKA (reference sequence). The CDR3 extends over 18 amino acids. The J segment lost 0 bases and the V segment lost 3 bases, leaving 13 bases of the junction unmatched. This CDR3 is CSASGPGQRISNTGELFF. CDR3 nucleotide sequence: TGCAGTGCTAGTGGCCCGGGACAGAGGATTTCGAACACCGGGGAGCTGTTTTTT.

The genes are TRBV23-1 and TRBJ1-6; 9 bases align to TRBD1. TRBV23-1 falls under the ORF class, with uncertain function. V lost 10 bases and J lost 0; bases outside the gene matches: 22. The length of the CDR3 is 21 residues. This CDR3 reads CATSKFVRDRARSSYNSPLHF. The DNA of the CDR3 is TGCGCCACCAGCAAGTTTGTCCGGGACAGGGCTCGAAGCTCCTATAATTCACCCCTCCACTTT.

The V gene is TRBV18, the J gene TRBJ2-1, with 10 bases aligning to TRBD2. Germline V lookup: CDR1 KGHSH, CDR2 LQKENI. V was pared by 6 bases and J by 4 bases, with 6 bases of the junction left unmatched. This CDR3 is 15 amino acids long. For the CDR3, the DNA is TGTGCCAGCTCGGTAGCGGGAGGCGCATACAATGAGCAGTTCTTC. It is translated as CASSVAGGAYNEQFF. Supplemented by reference TRBV18 and TRBJ2-1, the full variable domain reads NAGVMQNPRHLVRRRGQEARLRCSPMKGHSHVYWYRQLPEEGLKFMVYLQKENIIDESGMPKERFSAEFPKEGPSILRIQQVVRGDSAAYFCASSVAGGAYNEQFFGPGTRLTVL.

V usage is TRBV7-2 and J usage is TRBJ2-1; the match to TRBD2 covers 14 bases. Per the germline V gene, CDR1 is SGHTA and CDR2 is FQGNSA. The CDR3 runs 14 residues. The ends lost 5 bases at V and 7 bases at J; junction bases unmatched: 1. CDR3 in DNA: TGTGCCAGCAGCCGGACTAGCGGGAGGAATGAGCAGTTCTTC. This encodes CASSRTSGRNEQFF. Together with reference TRBV7-2 and TRBJ2-1, the CDR3 gives the full variable domain: GAGVSQSPSNKVTEKGKDVELRCDPISGHTALYWYRQSLGQGLEFLIYFQGNSAPDKSGLPSDRFSAERTGGSVSTLTIQRTQQEDSAVYLCASSRTSGRNEQFFGPGTRLTVL.

This CDR3 is CASSQDQVINEQFF. The CDR3 DNA reads TGTGCCAGCAGCCAAGATCAGGTGATCAATGAGCAGTTCTTC. The chain links TRBV14 to TRBJ2-1, with no clear D. CDR1 is SGHDN and CDR2 is FVKESK in the germline V gene. The CDR3 spans 14 residues. Trimming pared 0 bases from V and 6 bases from J, leaving 9 bases between. Complete variable domain (other parts from reference TRBV14 and TRBJ2-1): EAGVTQFPSHSVIEKGQTVTLRCDPISGHDNLYWYRRVMGKEIKFLLHFVKESKQDESGMPNNRFLAERTGGTYSTLKVQPAELEDSGVYFCASSQDQVINEQFFGPGTRLTVL.

This chain uses TRBV28 with TRBJ1-4; 7 bases are a match to TRBD1. After removal of 2 bases from V and 0 bases from J, the junction contained 3 bases not matched to a gene. This CDR3 contains 16 residues. CDR1 is MDHEN and CDR2 is SYDVKM in the germline V gene. The CDR3 DNA follows: TGTGCCAGCAGTTTAACAGGGACAGCAACTAATGAAAAACTGTTTTTT. This gives the protein CASSLTGTATNEKLFF.